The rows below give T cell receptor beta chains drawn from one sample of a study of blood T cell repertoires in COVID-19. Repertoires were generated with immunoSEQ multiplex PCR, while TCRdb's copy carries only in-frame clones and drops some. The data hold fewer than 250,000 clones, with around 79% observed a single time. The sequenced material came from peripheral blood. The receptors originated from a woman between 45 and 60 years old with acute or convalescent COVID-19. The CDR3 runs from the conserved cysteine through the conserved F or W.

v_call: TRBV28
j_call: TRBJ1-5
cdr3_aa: CASSLPPANQPQHF

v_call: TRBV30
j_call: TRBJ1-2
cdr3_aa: CAWSVRDRAYGYTF

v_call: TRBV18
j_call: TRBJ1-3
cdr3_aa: CASSTVAGVGNTIYF

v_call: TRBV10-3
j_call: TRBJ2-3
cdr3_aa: CAISDSQSGTWDTQYF

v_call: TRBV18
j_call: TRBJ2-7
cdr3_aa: CASSPTPSGTGTYEQYF

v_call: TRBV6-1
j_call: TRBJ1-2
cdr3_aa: CASSELGQGAMGNYGYTF

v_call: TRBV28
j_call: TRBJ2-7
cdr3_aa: CASSSPGTDNYEQYF

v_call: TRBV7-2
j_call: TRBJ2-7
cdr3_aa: CASSLRERGGREQYF

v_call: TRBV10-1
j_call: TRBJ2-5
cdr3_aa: CASSFSGGDQETQYF

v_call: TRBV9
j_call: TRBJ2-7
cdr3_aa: CASSVGPAGPVEQYF

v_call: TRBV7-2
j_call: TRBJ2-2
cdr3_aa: CASSSRGGGVAGGELFF

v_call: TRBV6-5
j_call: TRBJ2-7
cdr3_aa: CASSPGQGANEQYF

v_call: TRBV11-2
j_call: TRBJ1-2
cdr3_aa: CASSSRAGGHYGYTF

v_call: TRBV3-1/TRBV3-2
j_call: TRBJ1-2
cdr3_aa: CASSPTLTAPYGYTF

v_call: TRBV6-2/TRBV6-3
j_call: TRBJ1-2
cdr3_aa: CASSYSEVGQTRGYTF

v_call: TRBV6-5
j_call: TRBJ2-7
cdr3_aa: CASSYSWTGSYEQYF

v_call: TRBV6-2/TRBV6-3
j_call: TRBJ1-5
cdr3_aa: CASSVRQGGKPQHF

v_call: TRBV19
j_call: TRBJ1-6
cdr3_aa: CASSGSNSPLHF

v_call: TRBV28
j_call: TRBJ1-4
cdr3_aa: CASRVGHRNEKLFF

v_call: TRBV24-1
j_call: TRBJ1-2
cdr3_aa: CATSLGQGNYGYTF

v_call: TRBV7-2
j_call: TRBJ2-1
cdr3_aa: CASSLDRVYNEQFF

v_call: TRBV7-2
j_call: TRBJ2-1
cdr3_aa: CASSGHVSGRGNEQFF

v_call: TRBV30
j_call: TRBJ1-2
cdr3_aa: CAGGQGASNYGYTF

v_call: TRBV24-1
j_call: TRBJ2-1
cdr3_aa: CATSALRSSGSNHNEQFF

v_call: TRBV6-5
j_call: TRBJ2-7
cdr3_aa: CASRPGTDPYEQYF

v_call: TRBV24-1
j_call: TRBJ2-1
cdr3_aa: CATSEAIAGGIYNEQFF

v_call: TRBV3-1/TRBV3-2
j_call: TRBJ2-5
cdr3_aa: CASSNGLAGGQYQETQYF

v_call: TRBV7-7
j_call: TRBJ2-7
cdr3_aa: CASSLRGTGAHEQYF

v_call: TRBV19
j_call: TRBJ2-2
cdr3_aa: CASYSPGGRNTGELFF

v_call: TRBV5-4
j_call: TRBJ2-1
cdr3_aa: CASSPHGSSYNEQFF

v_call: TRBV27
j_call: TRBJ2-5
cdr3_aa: CASSPWGRETQYF

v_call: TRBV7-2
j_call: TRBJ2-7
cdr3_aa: CASSPKSGSLGEQYF

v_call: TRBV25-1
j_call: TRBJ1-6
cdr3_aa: CASRPGQGQSPLHF

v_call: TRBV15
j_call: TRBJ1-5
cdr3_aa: CATSRDFGGTHQPQHF

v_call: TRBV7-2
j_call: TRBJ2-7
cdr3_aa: CASSPGLAGGGKYYEQYF

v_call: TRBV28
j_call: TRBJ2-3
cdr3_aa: CASSLSSTDTQYF

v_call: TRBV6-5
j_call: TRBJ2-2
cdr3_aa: CASSRSGESGELFF

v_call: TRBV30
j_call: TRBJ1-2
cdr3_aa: CASSRGTYGYTF

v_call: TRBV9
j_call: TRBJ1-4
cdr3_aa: CASSVTNGEKLFF

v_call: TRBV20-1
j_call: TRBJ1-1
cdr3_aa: CSARKGTEAFF

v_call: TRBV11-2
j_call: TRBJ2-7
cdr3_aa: CASSLIGRGPSEQYF

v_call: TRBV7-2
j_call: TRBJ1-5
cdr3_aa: CASSLSGGNQPQHF

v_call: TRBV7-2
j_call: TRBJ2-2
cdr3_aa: CASSIQGNTGELFF

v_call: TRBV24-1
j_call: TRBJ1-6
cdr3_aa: CATSDRTFGSPLHF

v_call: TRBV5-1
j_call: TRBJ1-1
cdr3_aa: CASSLMDSQPEAFF

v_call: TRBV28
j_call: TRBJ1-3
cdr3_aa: CASTGGQYSGNTIYF

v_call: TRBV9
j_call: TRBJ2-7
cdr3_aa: CASSVGFLAGPYEQYF